The 27 T cell receptor beta chains below all came from one sample that was sequenced in a study of cytomegalovirus exposure and HLA in healthy donors. PCR involved 60 Vbeta and 13 Jbeta primers. The assay was immunoSEQ multiplex PCR, and TCRdb's table has in-frame clones only and misses some. The table has 250,000 or so clones, over 70% seen once; the top ten hold less than 8.5%. The sample was PBMCs. These receptor sequences come from a woman aged 60-70 years in good health and CMV-seropositive.

This sequence joins TRBV7-9 and TRBJ1-1; TRBD1 is a possible D gene (5 bases). The CDR3 has 13 residues. V was pared by 2 bases and J by 5 bases, with 9 bases between. CDR1 is SEHNR and CDR2 is FQNEAQ in the germline V gene (reference sequence). This CDR3 is CASSLLQATEAFF. The CDR3 DNA follows: TGTGCCAGCAGCTTACTACAGGCGACTGAAGCTTTCTTT.

This chain connects TRBV5-5 to TRBJ2-6; D is ambiguous. CDR1 and CDR2 (germline): SGHKS, YYEKEE (reference sequence). The CDR3 runs to 16 residues. Trimming removed 0 bases at V and 2 bases at J, with 9 bases between. The CDR3 nucleotides read TGTGCCAGCAGCTTGGCCGTTGGAGCTGGGGCCAACGTCCTGACTTTC. Encoded protein: CASSLAVGAGANVLTF.

CDR3 sequence reads: CASSRSRVGGDTQYF. The CDR3 DNA is TGTGCCAGTAGTAGATCGAGGGTCGGGGGAGATACGCAGTATTTT. J is TRBJ2-3 and V is TRBV19; D perhaps matches TRBD2 (6 bases). This CDR3 is 15 amino acids long. The germline V and J ends were trimmed by 4 bases and 5 bases, with 16 bases remaining between them. Germline V gene sequence: CDR1 LNHDA, CDR2 SQIVND (reference sequence).

This clone was seen only a few times. The chain employs TRBV5-1 and TRBJ2-2; tentatively, D is TRBD2 (5 bases). Trimming stripped 4 bases from V and 5 bases from J, with 12 bases between. The CDR3 runs 14 residues. Germline loops: CDR1 SGHRS, CDR2 YFSETQ. CDR3 sequence: CASSPGDRTGELFF. DNA for the CDR3: TGCGCCAGCAGCCCCGGGGATAGGACCGGGGAGCTGTTTTTT.

J is TRBJ2-1 and V is TRBV29-1; D possibly corresponds to TRBD2 (5 bases). This CDR3 is built from 14 residues. Per the germline V gene, CDR1 is SQVTM and CDR2 is ANQGSEA. Trimming took 4 bases from V and 4 from J, leaving 14 bases between them. CDR3 sequence reads: CSVVSPRRYNEQFF. The CDR3 bases are TGCAGCGTTGTCTCCCCCCGGAGGTACAATGAGCAGTTCTTC.

The chain uses TRBV28 and TRBJ2-5; D is ambiguous. CDR3 size: 12 residues. The V and J ends lost 6 bases and 5 bases respectively, with 10 bases between them. Germline CDR1 and CDR2: MDHEN and SYDVKM. CDR3 bases: TGTGCCAGCAGCGTTAGTGCGGAGACCCAGTACTTC. It yields the protein CASSVSAETQYF.

As for this clone: A read error may account for a junction end that differs from germline. V and J are TRBV7-9 and TRBJ2-7; 10 bases match TRBD1. The CDR3 runs to 14 residues. Germline V CDR1 and CDR2: SEHNR, FQNEAQ (reference sequence). The CDR3 sequence is CSSSLVGTGDEQYF. DNA of the CDR3: TGTTCCAGCAGCTTAGTAGGGACAGGGGACGAGCAGTACTTC.

The V call is TRBV6-5, the J call TRBJ1-5; D perhaps matches TRBD1 (5 bases). Germline lookup yields CDR1 MNHEY and CDR2 SVGAGI. Trimming took off 6 bases at V and 2 bases at J, with 14 bases between the two ends. This CDR3 comprises 15 residues. CDR3 loop: CASRASVRGNQPQHF. CDR3 nucleotides: TGTGCCAGCAGGGCCTCGGTCAGGGGCAATCAGCCCCAGCATTTT.

The chain joins TRBV7-9 to TRBJ2-7; 7 positions match TRBD1. CDR1 SEHNR and CDR2 FQNEAQ come from the germline V gene (reference sequence). The CDR3 has 15 residues. V was pared by 1 base and J by 3 bases, with 6 bases of the junction left unmatched. CDR3 coding DNA: TGTGCCAGCAGCTTAGTCGGGACAGCGAACTACGAGCAGTACTTC. Encoded protein: CASSLVGTANYEQYF.

The V call is TRBV7-9, the J call TRBJ2-7, with D tentatively TRBD2 (5 bases). Germline V lookup: CDR1 SEHNR, CDR2 FQNEAQ (reference sequence). Trimming removed 3 bases from V and 0 bases from J, with 9 bases in between. CDR3 length: 14 residues. CDR3 amino acids: CASSFGESSYEQYF. The CDR3 nucleotides read TGTGCCAGCAGCTTCGGGGAAAGCTCCTACGAGCAGTACTTC.

This clone came up a few times. The genes are TRBV5-1 and TRBJ1-1; tentatively, D is TRBD1 (6 bases). The CDR3 is made up of 14 amino acids. Germline CDR1 SGHRS, CDR2 YFSETQ. Trimming pared 0 bases from V and 4 bases from J, leaving 10 bases between. The CDR3 sequence: CASSLAYRVTEAFF. In nucleotides, the CDR3 is TGCGCCAGCAGCTTGGCGTACAGGGTCACTGAAGCTTTCTTT.

The count of this clone is one. The chain combines TRBV5-1 with TRBJ2-5; 8 nucleotides agree with TRBD1. The CDR3 contains 14 residues. CDR1 is SGHRS, CDR2 YFSETQ, per germline. With 4 bases clipped from V and 3 bases from J, the junction kept 5 bases outside the gene matches. The CDR3 nucleotides read TGCGCCAGCAGCCCGGGACAGGCCAAAGAGACCCAGTACTTC. It translates to CASSPGQAKETQYF. Complete variable domain (other parts from reference TRBV5-1 and TRBJ2-5): KAGVTQTPRYLIKTRGQQVTLSCSPISGHRSVSWYQQTPGQGLQFLFEYFSETQRNKGNFPGRFSGRQFSNSRSEMNVSTLELGDSALYLCASSPGQAKETQYFGPGTRLLVL.

The V call is TRBV2, the J call TRBJ1-3; 7 nucleotides line up with TRBD1. Trimming removed 7 bases from V and 0 bases from J; junction bases left unmatched: 6. Germline CDR1 and CDR2: SNHLY and FYNNEI. The CDR3 extends over 15 amino acids. In DNA, the CDR3 is TGTGCCAGCACCCCGGGACAGTCCTCTGGAAACACCATATATTTT. Translation gives CASTPGQSSGNTIYF.

This chain uses TRBV5-1 with TRBJ2-2, with TRBD1 identical over 8 bases. CDR1 and CDR2 (germline): SGHRS, YFSETQ. This CDR3 has 15 residues. The J segment lost 5 bases and the V segment lost 4 bases, leaving 7 bases of the junction unmatched. The CDR3, as DNA: TGCGCCAGCAGCGGATCCAGGGGGCAGACCGGGGAGCTGTTTTTT. This gives the protein CASSGSRGQTGELFF.

In DNA, the CDR3 is TGCGCCAGCAGCCCGAGGGAGAGATATGGCTACACCTTC. Protein: CASSPRERYGYTF. The rearrangement links TRBV5-1 to TRBJ1-2; the D is unclear. Germline V gives CDR1 SGHRS, CDR2 YFSETQ. This CDR3 contains 13 residues. V was shortened by 4 bases and J by 5 bases, with 12 bases between the two germline ends.

J is TRBJ2-3 and V is TRBV5-1, with D unclear. The germline V and J ends were trimmed by 2 bases and 0 bases, with 7 bases remaining between them. The V gene's germline CDR1 is SGHRS and CDR2 YFSETQ. The CDR3 is 14 residues long. The CDR3 loop reads CASSFSSSTDTQYF. Here the CDR3 DNA reads TGCGCCAGCAGCTTTAGTTCCAGCACAGATACGCAGTATTTT.

This rearrangement joins TRBV5-1 to TRBJ1-2; no clear D. The CDR3 covers 14 residues. Trimming removed 5 bases from V and 5 bases from J, with 16 bases in between. Per germline, CDR1 SGHRS and CDR2 YFSETQ. The CDR3, as DNA: TGCGCCAGCAGTCATGACATTGGGTTATATGGCTACACCTTC. Its translation: CASSHDIGLYGYTF. The full variable domain, completed using reference TRBV5-1 and TRBJ1-2, is KAGVTQTPRYLIKTRGQQVTLSCSPISGHRSVSWYQQTPGQGLQFLFEYFSETQRNKGNFPGRFSGRQFSNSRSEMNVSTLELGDSALYLCASSHDIGLYGYTFGSGTRLTVV.

The chain combines TRBV27 with TRBJ2-7, with no clear D. Trimming stripped 4 bases from V and 4 bases from J, with 11 bases between. The CDR3 has 13 amino acids. The V gene's germline CDR1 is MNHEY and CDR2 SMNVEV (reference sequence). In DNA form, the CDR3 reads TGTGCCAGCAGTTACGAGGCCTCTTACGAGCAGTACTTC. Translating it yields CASSYEASYEQYF.

The chain joins TRBV9 to TRBJ1-2; D gene ambiguous. This CDR3 spans 14 amino acids. V shed 0 bases and J shed 4 bases, with 10 bases lying between them. CDR1 and CDR2 from the germline V gene are SGDLS and YYNGEE. The CDR3 sequence: CASSVALNFYGYTF. The CDR3 nucleotides read TGTGCCAGCAGCGTAGCTTTAAACTTCTATGGCTACACCTTC.

CDR3: CASSVGVGVDTEAFF. The CDR3 bases are TGTGCCAGCAGCGTAGGGGTAGGAGTGGACACTGAAGCTTTCTTT. The chain links TRBV9 to TRBJ1-1; D unclear. CDR3 size: 15 residues. The V end lost 0 bases, the J end lost 3 bases, and 12 bases lay between the germline ends. Germline values: CDR1 SGDLS, CDR2 YYNGEE.

DNA of the CDR3: TGTGCCAGCAGGGGGACAGAAACGGGCAATCAGCCCCAGCATTTT. Its translation is CASRGTETGNQPQHF. V usage is TRBV28 and J usage is TRBJ1-5; 7 bases line up with TRBD1. The CDR3 spans 15 residues. Losses at the gene ends were 6 bases for V and 2 bases for J; bases not matched to a gene: 7. The germline gives CDR1 MDHEN, CDR2 SYDVKM. Full variable domain (missing parts from reference TRBV28 and TRBJ1-5): DVKVTQSSRYLVKRTGEKVFLECVQDMDHENMFWYRQDPGLGLRLIYFSYDVKMKEKGDIPEGYSVSREKKERFSLILESASTNQTSMYLCASRGTETGNQPQHFGDGTRLSIL.

The CDR3 coding sequence is TGTGCCAGCAGCCGAGGGTATGAGCAGTTCTTC. The encoded protein is CASSRGYEQFF. The genes are TRBV11-2 and TRBJ2-1, with a tentative D call TRBD2 (5 bases). V was shortened by 5 bases and J by 8 bases, with 7 bases between the two germline ends. CDR1 is SGHAT and CDR2 is FQNNGV in the germline V gene. This CDR3 spans 11 amino acids.

The chain recombines TRBV6-5 with TRBJ2-1, with 10 bases lining up with TRBD2. Germline CDR1 and CDR2: MNHEY and SVGAGI. The CDR3 consists of 16 residues. The V gene end was trimmed by 0 bases and the J gene end by 5 bases; junction bases not matched to a gene: 4. The CDR3 nucleotides read TGTGCCAGCAGTTACTCGTGGACTAGCGGAAACAATGAGCAGTTCTTC. Its translation: CASSYSWTSGNNEQFF.

The chain carries TRBV7-6 and TRBJ2-7; perhaps TRBD1 as D (5 bases). CDR3 length: 14 amino acids. Trimming took off 8 bases at V and 2 bases at J, with 16 bases between the two ends. From germline, CDR1 is SGHVS and CDR2 FNYEAQ. CDR3 nucleotides: TGTGCCAGCGGGCGTGGGGAAGGGGCCTACGAGCAGTACTTC. It is translated as CASGRGEGAYEQYF.

The sample holds one count of this clone. V gene TRBV30 combines with J gene TRBJ2-7, with TRBD2 identical over 7 bases. Trimming removed 0 bases from V and 6 bases from J; junction bases left unmatched: 2. Germline loops: CDR1 GTSNPN, CDR2 SVGIG (reference sequence). The CDR3 is 12 residues long. The CDR3 sequence: CAWSVPGGEQYF. The CDR3 DNA reads TGTGCCTGGAGTGTCCCGGGGGGCGAGCAGTACTTC.

This clone was seen once. This chain uses TRBV7-2 with TRBJ2-5; 9 positions match TRBD1. Trimming took 4 bases from V and 4 from J; bases not matched to a gene: 13. The CDR3 extends over 17 amino acids. Germline V gene sequence: CDR1 SGHTA, CDR2 FQGNSA. The CDR3 nucleotides read TGTGCCAGCAGCTCTCGAAGAACAGGGGGCTTTGGAGAGACCCAGTACTTC. Translation: CASSSRRTGGFGETQYF.

V and J are TRBV10-3 and TRBJ2-7, with D perhaps matching TRBD2 (6 bases). Germline-derived CDR1 and CDR2 are ENHRY and SYGVKD. The CDR3 totals 16 residues. V was clipped by 5 bases and J by 4 bases, with 21 bases between them. For the CDR3, the DNA is TGTGCCATCAGTTTCCGCTCGGGCGGGGACCAATACGAGCAGTACTTC. Translated, it gives CAISFRSGGDQYEQYF.